Listed below are T cell receptor beta chains from one sample, sequenced in a study of PD-L1 blockade in urothelial cancer. Using immunoSEQ multiplex PCR, the repertoire was profiled, and TCRdb retains in-frame clones only, with some absent. The repertoire includes roughly 120,000 clones, about four fifths of them detected once, and roughly 3.5% sits in the top ten. The sample in question was PBMCs, obtained around atezolizumab (anti-PD-L1) treatment. The source is a man aged 45-60 years with urothelial cancer. Each CDR3 is given with its conserved first and last residue. D genes are given only for firm matches. The size field is filled for only some rows; it gives once, few, many or a size class.

D,size,V,J,DNA,CDR3
TRBD1,NA,TRBV6-5,TRBJ2-7,TGTGCCAGCAGGTCCGGGACAGACTACGAGCAGTACTTC,CASRSGTDYEQYF
NA,NA,TRBV30,TRBJ1-2,TGTGCCTGGACCCGGGGGGGGCGAAACTATGGCTACACCTTC,CAWTRGGRNYGYTF
NA,NA,TRBV30,TRBJ2-5,TGTGCCTGGAAGGGGGATCGAGAGACCCAGTACTTC,CAWKGDRETQYF
TRBD1,once,TRBV2,TRBJ1-2,TGTGCCAGCAGTGCGGACAGGGGGCGAGATGGCTACACCTTC,CASSADRGRDGYTF
NA,NA,TRBV2,TRBJ1-2,TGTGCCAGCAAGGAGTTTAACTATGGCTACACCTTC,CASKEFNYGYTF
NA,NA,TRBV30,TRBJ1-1,TGTGCCTGGACCGGGTACACTGAAGCTTTCTTT,CAWTGYTEAFF
TRBD2,NA,TRBV5-4,TRBJ2-1,TGTGCCAGCAGCTTCGGACTAGCGGGAGAAGCTCGCGATGAGCAGTTCTTC,CASSFGLAGEARDEQFF
TRBD1,NA,TRBV18,TRBJ1-1,TGTGCCAGCTCACGACAGGGGGTAGAAGCTTTCTTT,CASSRQGVEAFF
TRBD2,NA,TRBV2,TRBJ2-5,TGTGCCAGCAGTGCGGGCACTAGCGTACAGACCCAGTACTTC,CASSAGTSVQTQYF
NA,NA,TRBV6-6,TRBJ2-3,TGTGCCAGCAGTTACCTCGCAGCAGATACGCAGTATTTT,CASSYLAADTQYF
TRBD1,NA,TRBV7-9,TRBJ2-7,TGTGCCAGCAGCGCGATGGACAGGGTAATGTACGAGCAGTACTTC,CASSAMDRVMYEQYF
TRBD2,NA,TRBV7-2,TRBJ2-7,TGTGCCAGCAGTCGGACTAGCGGGAGCTCCTACGAGCAGTACTTC,CASSRTSGSSYEQYF
NA,NA,TRBV10-1,TRBJ2-3,TGCGCCAGCAGTGAGGCAGGGGCAAATACGCAGTATTTT,CASSEAGANTQYF
TRBD2,NA,TRBV7-2,TRBJ2-3,TGTGCCAGCAGCTTGGGTAGCGGGAGGGCGCGAGATACGCAGTATTTT,CASSLGSGRARDTQYF
NA,NA,TRBV7-9,TRBJ2-5,TGTGCCAGCAGCTCGACATACATTAGGGAGACCCAGTACTTC,CASSSTYIRETQYF
NA,NA,TRBV7-9,TRBJ1-1,TGTGCCAGCAGCTTACCGGGGGGACGGGGCACTGAAGCTTTCTTT,CASSLPGGRGTEAFF
NA,once,TRBV2,TRBJ2-1,TGTGCCAGCACAGACTTTGTGAGTGAGCAGTTCTTC,CASTDFVSEQFF
TRBD1,NA,TRBV27,TRBJ2-5,TGTGCCTCAAAAGCGGCAGGGGGTCTCGAGACCCAGTACTTC,CASKAAGGLETQYF
TRBD2,NA,TRBV18,TRBJ2-1,TGTGCCAGCTCACCACCTAGCGGGAGGGGCCACAATGAGCAGTTCTTC,CASSPPSGRGHNEQFF
TRBD1,NA,TRBV19,TRBJ1-1,TGTGCCAGTAGTATAGGAGCGACGACAGGGACAATGAACACTGAAGCTTTCTTT,CASSIGATTGTMNTEAFF
NA,NA,TRBV7-9,TRBJ2-3,TGTGCCAGCAGCTCCTCGGGCACAGATACGCAGTATTTT,CASSSSGTDTQYF
NA,NA,TRBV25-1,TRBJ2-3,TGTGCCAGCAGTGCATGGGACGGTGGGGGGACAGATACGCAGTATTTT,CASSAWDGGGTDTQYF
NA,NA,TRBV6-6,TRBJ1-1,TGTGCCACTGGGTTCGAGAGGACTGAAGCTTTCTTT,CATGFERTEAFF
NA,medium-sized,TRBV7-9,TRBJ2-7,TGTGCCAGCTCGGCAGGGATGGGCCACGAGCAGTACTTC,CASSAGMGHEQYF
TRBD2,NA,TRBV11-2,TRBJ2-7,TGTGCCAGCAGCTTAGGTAGTAGCGGGGGGAGTACCTACGAGCAGTACTTC,CASSLGSSGGSTYEQYF
TRBD1,once,TRBV5-5,TRBJ2-1,TGTGCCAGCAGCTTGGCCGGGAACAGGGGAGACAATGAGCAGTTCTTC,CASSLAGNRGDNEQFF
NA,NA,TRBV30,TRBJ2-1,TGTGCCTGGAGTGTCATCACAGAGGGCGGTGAGCAGTTCTTC,CAWSVITEGGEQFF
TRBD1,NA,TRBV14,TRBJ2-7,TGTGCCAGCAGCCTATGGGGACAGGGATCCTACGAGCAGTACTTC,CASSLWGQGSYEQYF
NA,NA,TRBV18,TRBJ1-3,TGTGCCAGCTCACCGGACAATTTTGGAAACACCATATATTTT,CASSPDNFGNTIYF
TRBD2,NA,TRBV5-1,TRBJ2-1,TGCGCCAGCAGGAGACTAGCGGGAGGGGACAATGAGCAGTTCTTC,CASRRLAGGDNEQFF
TRBD1,NA,TRBV6-6,TRBJ1-5,TGTGCCAGCAGTTACAAGGACTGGACAGGGGTACAGCCCCAGCATTTT,CASSYKDWTGVQPQHF
NA,NA,TRBV10-2,TRBJ2-7,TGCGCCAGCAGTGAAAACAGGGCCTACGAGCAGTACTTC,CASSENRAYEQYF
NA,NA,TRBV6-1,TRBJ1-1,TGTGCCAGCACCGAACAGGAGAACACTGAAGCTTTCTTT,CASTEQENTEAFF
TRBD1,NA,TRBV27,TRBJ1-2,TGTGCCAGCAGTGACAGGGGGCGATGGTATGGCTACACCTTC,CASSDRGRWYGYTF
TRBD2,NA,TRBV10-2,TRBJ2-3,TGCGCCAGCTGGACTAGCGGGTTGACAGATACGCAGTATTTT,CASWTSGLTDTQYF